Below, 14 T cell receptor beta chains from the same sample are listed, as sequenced in a study of monozygotic twins with inflammatory bowel disease. After re-calling the 5' RACE reads, TCRdb lists one entry per CDR3 protein, DNA absent. The table gives fewer than 550,000 distinct CDR3 sequences; the top ten clones make up more than 2% of it. Sequencing was carried out using blood. The receptor source for this set is a human donor with ulcerative colitis or Crohn's disease, or a healthy co-twin of an affected twin (not recorded which).

This sequence joins TRBV6-2 or TRBV6-3 and TRBJ2-2. The CDR3 consists of 13 residues. Germline loops: CDR1 MNHEY, CDR2 SVGEGT. CDR3 residues: CASSPIPTGELFF.

This chain joins TRBV27 and TRBJ2-5; no DNA is available, so the TRBD2 call from TCRdb remains unchecked. The CDR3 spans 13 residues. The germline V gene encodes CDR1 MNHEY and CDR2 SMNVEV (reference sequence). CDR3 region: CANAGTPRQTQYF.

The rearrangement uses TRBV12-3 or TRBV12-4 and TRBJ1-6. This CDR3 spans 15 amino acids. The CDR3 reads CASSFVSSYNSPLHF.

The chain carries TRBV18 and TRBJ1-5; the D call of TRBD1 rests on TCRdb alone, since no DNA is present to check it. The CDR3 contains 15 residues. Germline values: CDR1 KGHSH, CDR2 LQKENI. The CDR3 spells CASSPGGASNQPQHF.

The rearrangement uses TRBV10-3 and TRBJ2-1; TCRdb picks TRBD2, but there is no DNA to check that call. Germline V gene data show CDR1 as ENHRY and CDR2 as SYGVKD. This CDR3 comprises 15 residues. The CDR3 loop is CAITAGSGRGSEQFF.

V is TRBV20-1 and J is TRBJ1-2; TCRdb returns TRBD1, unconfirmable since there is no DNA. CDR3 size: 12 residues. Germline CDR1 DFQATT, CDR2 SNEGSKA (reference sequence). The CDR3: CSATPGLRGYTF.

The genes are TRBV15 and TRBJ2-7; TCRdb proposes TRBD1, but this gene call is untestable without DNA. The V gene's germline CDR1 is LNHNV and CDR2 YYDKDF (reference sequence). The CDR3 sequence is 14 residues long. The CDR3 loop is CATSRGDASYEQYF.

The chain couples TRBV12-3 or TRBV12-4 to TRBJ1-2; TCRdb lists TRBD1, though no DNA is available to test this call. The CDR3 has 16 residues. CDR3: CASSYRGADANYGYTF.

This CDR3 reads CATRGMDGYTF. The rearrangement links TRBV6-1 to TRBJ1-2. In germline, CDR1 is MNHNS, CDR2 SASEGT. The CDR3 is 11 amino acids.

V gene TRBV13 combines with J gene TRBJ2-3. Germline V gene data show CDR1 as PRHDT and CDR2 as FYEKMQ (reference sequence). The length of the CDR3 is 14 residues. CDR3 sequence reads: CASSLSLYTDTQYF.

This sequence joins TRBV3-1 and TRBJ1-3. Germline V lookup: CDR1 LGHDT, CDR2 YNNKEL (reference sequence). The CDR3 length is 19 residues. CDR3 loop: CASSHPGGTAGPSGNTIYF. The full variable domain, completed using reference TRBV3-1 and TRBJ1-3, is DTAVSQTPKYLVTQMGNDKSIKCEQNLGHDTMYWYKQDSKKFLKIMFSYNNKELIINETVPNRFSPKSPDKAHLNLHINSLELGDSAVYFCASSHPGGTAGPSGNTIYFGEGSWLTVV.

This chain uses TRBV4-2 with TRBJ2-7; TCRdb indicates TRBD2, and absent DNA this call remains unverified. The V gene's germline CDR1 is LGHNA and CDR2 YNFKEQ. The CDR3 is 18 amino acids. The CDR3 spells CASSQPPGLGSAIYEQYF.

The chain has TRBV5-1 and TRBJ2-5; TCRdb lists TRBD2, though no DNA is available to test this call. This CDR3 has 14 amino acids. From germline, CDR1 is SGHRS and CDR2 YFSETQ. The CDR3 spells CASSRLAGQETQYF.

This chain connects TRBV20-1 to TRBJ1-4; TCRdb's D gene call, TRBD1, goes unchecked for lack of DNA. This CDR3 comprises 13 residues. The germline V gene encodes CDR1 DFQATT and CDR2 SNEGSKA (reference sequence). CDR3 in amino acids: CSASRGWGEKLFF.